The T cell receptor beta chain under discussion was sequenced for a study of post-analysis software for immune sequencing data. Study context: Progressive-relapsing, secondary progressive and relapsing-remitting multiple sclerosis were among the disease courses included.

On this clonotype: Its antigen is undetermined.

The study, taken as a whole, reports: Samples sharing a preparation batch grouped tightly together when assessed by F measure. Compared with controls, patients had more of five TRBV segments, including TRBV5-6, TRBV5-1 and TRBV20-1. People with multiple sclerosis had a significantly lower normalized Chao1 diversity than controls did.

The CDR3 contains 16 residues. Germline V CDR1 and CDR2: SEHNR, FQNEAQ (reference sequence). V was clipped by 5 bases and J by 3 bases; unmatched bases: 6. Tagging with unique molecular identifiers was a feature of the TCR beta cDNA libraries. The T cell input of roughly 1 to 11 million gave about 470,000 cDNA molecules. In TCRdb, the PCR reads were re-called with MiXCR into one record per CDR3 protein. The sample includes 700,000 to 800,000 distinct CDR3 sequences, about 32% seen only once; the top ten take roughly 0.53%. Sample: blood. The clonotype was recovered from a girl aged 5 to 17 with multiple sclerosis. The chain employs TRBV7-9 and TRBJ2-6; 8 bases align to TRBD1. The CDR3: CASSPGQGHGANVLTF. CDR3 sequence (DNA): TGTGCCAGCAGCCCCGGACAGGGCCATGGGGCCAACGTCCTGACTTTC.